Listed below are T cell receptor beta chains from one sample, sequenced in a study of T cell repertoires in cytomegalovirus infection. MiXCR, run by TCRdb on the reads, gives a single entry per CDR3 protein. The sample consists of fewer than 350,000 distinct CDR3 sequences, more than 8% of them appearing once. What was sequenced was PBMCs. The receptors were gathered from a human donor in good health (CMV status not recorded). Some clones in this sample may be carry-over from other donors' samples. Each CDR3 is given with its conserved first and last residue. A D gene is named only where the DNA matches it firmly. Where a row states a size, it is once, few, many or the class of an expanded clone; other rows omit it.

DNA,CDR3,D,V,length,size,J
TGTGCCAGCAGCCCACCGGGACAGTACTATGGCTACACCTTC,CASSPPGQYYGYTF,TRBD1,TRBV11-2,14,few,TRBJ1-2
TGTGCCAGCAGCCCTACCACCTCCGGGCAGGTCCGAGGCCTTGGGAACATTCAGTACTTC,CASSPTTSGQVRGLGNIQYF,-,TRBV3-1,20,many,TRBJ2-4
TGTGCCAGCACCCTTCGACTAGTGGGGCGTTCCGATACGCAGTATTTT,CASTLRLVGRSDTQYF,-,TRBV12-3/TRBV12-4,16,-,TRBJ2-3
TGTGCCAGCAGCTTAGGATCTAGCGGGATAGAAAACATTCAGTACTTC,CASSLGSSGIENIQYF,TRBD2,TRBV7-2,16,-,TRBJ2-4
TGCGCCAGCAGCTTAACTACAGGGATGGAAACTGAAGCTTTCTTT,CASSLTTGMETEAFF,-,TRBV4-3,15,-,TRBJ1-1
TGTGCCAGCAGCTTGAGGGGACACACTGAAGCTTTCTTT,CASSLRGHTEAFF,-,TRBV11-1,13,few,TRBJ1-1
TGTGCCAGCAGCTCGGGAGTTGCAACTAATGAAAAACTGTTTTTT,CASSSGVATNEKLFF,-,TRBV7-2,15,many,TRBJ1-4
TGTGCCAGCAGTTCACACTTAACCGGGACAGCGAACACTGAAGCTTTCTTT,CASSSHLTGTANTEAFF,TRBD1,TRBV6-2/TRBV6-3,17,few,TRBJ1-1
TGCGCCAGCAGGGTCTCCGGACAGAACTTGAACACTGAAGCTTTCTTT,CASRVSGQNLNTEAFF,-,TRBV5-1,16,many,TRBJ1-1
TGTGCCAGCAGCTTAGCGGACAGGAGTCTCACCGGGGAGCTGTTTTTT,CASSLADRSLTGELFF,TRBD1,TRBV7-9,16,-,TRBJ2-2
TGTGCCAGCAGTCCCCGGGACGGAAGCTCTGGAAACACCATATATTTT,CASSPRDGSSGNTIYF,-,TRBV6-5,16,-,TRBJ1-3
TGTGCCAGCAGCGGCGTAGGCCAGCTGTTTTTT,CASSGVGQLFF,-,TRBV6-2/TRBV6-3,11,few,TRBJ2-2
TGTGCCATCAGGGGGACTAGCGGGAGGGGGTCCTACGAGCAGTACTTC,CAIRGTSGRGSYEQYF,TRBD2,TRBV10-3,16,many,TRBJ2-7
TGTGCCAGCAGCCCCCGGGACAGGTCGAACACTGAAGCTTTCTTT,CASSPRDRSNTEAFF,TRBD1,TRBV3-1,15,-,TRBJ1-1
TGTGCCAGCAGTTCTAGCATTCGGACAGATACGCAGTATTTT,CASSSSIRTDTQYF,-,TRBV12-3/TRBV12-4,14,many,TRBJ2-3
TGTGCCAGCAGCTTCCTCACCGGAGTCCCCCGCACAGATACGCAGTATTTT,CASSFLTGVPRTDTQYF,-,TRBV7-9,17,-,TRBJ2-3
TGTGCCAGCAGAACGACAGGGAGAGCCGGGGAGCTGTTTTTT,CASRTTGRAGELFF,TRBD1,TRBV28,14,-,TRBJ2-2
TGTGCCAGCAGTGAGACCGGGACTAGCGGGAGAAATGAGCAGTTCTTC,CASSETGTSGRNEQFF,TRBD2,TRBV28,16,many,TRBJ2-1
TGCGCCAGCAGCCTTTTAGGGACTACGAACACCGGGGAGCTGTTTTTT,CASSLLGTTNTGELFF,TRBD2,TRBV5-1,16,many,TRBJ2-2
TGTGCCAGCAGCTCCGCAAGGTTTCGGGGGAAGAATCAGCCCCAGCATTTT,CASSSARFRGKNQPQHF,-,TRBV7-9,17,few,TRBJ1-5
TGTGCCAGCAGAGTTAGAGGATTCCTCTCTGGGGCCAACGTCCTGACTTTC,CASRVRGFLSGANVLTF,-,TRBV12-3/TRBV12-4,17,few,TRBJ2-6
TGTGCTAGTGGTTGGCTCGGGACCGGGTACCAAGAGACCCAGTACTTC,CASGWLGTGYQETQYF,-,TRBV12-5,16,many,TRBJ2-5